This entry lists 14 T cell receptor beta chains sequenced from one sample in a study of CD8 T cells in ankylosing spondylitis. A single record per CDR3 protein comes from TCRdb applying MiXCR to the 5' RACE reads. The data contain 5,000 or so distinct CDR3 sequences, about 2% of them singletons. What was sequenced was blood, either unsorted or a sorted T cell fraction (not recorded which). Source of these receptors: a male donor with ankylosing spondylitis or in good health (not recorded which).

Many counts were recorded for this clonotype. This chain links TRBV9 with TRBJ1-2, with TRBD1 as a possible D gene (5 bases). The length of the CDR3 is 18 residues. CDR1 is SGDLS, CDR2 YYNGEE, per germline. V lost 3 bases and J lost 4, with 25 bases in between. The CDR3 spells CASSGFGEAVERGYGYTF. The CDR3 nucleotides are TGTGCCAGCAGCGGGTTTGGTGAAGCCGTGGAGAGGGGCTATGGCTACACCTTC.

This clonotype was counted many times. The J gene is TRBJ2-7, the V gene TRBV9, with TRBD2 as a possible D gene (6 bases). In germline, CDR1 is SGDLS, CDR2 YYNGEE. The CDR3 extends over 14 amino acids. V lost 3 bases and J 0 bases, leaving 10 bases between the germline ends. This CDR3 reads CASSGAGLSYEQYF. Written as DNA, the CDR3 is TGTGCCAGCAGCGGAGCGGGCCTCTCCTACGAGCAGTACTTC.

This clonotype is termed medium-sized. The V and J genes are TRBV9 and TRBJ2-3, with 8 bases fitting TRBD2. After removal of 4 bases from V and 0 bases from J, the junction contained 4 bases not matched to a gene. This CDR3 comprises 15 residues. Germline V gene lookup returns CDR1 SGDLS and CDR2 YYNGEE. CDR3 sequence: CASSPGGASTDTQYF. The CDR3, as DNA: TGTGCCAGCAGCCCCGGGGGGGCTAGCACAGATACGCAGTATTTT.

This clonotype was counted at least ten times. The J gene is TRBJ1-3, the V gene TRBV9; no definite D call. V was trimmed by 0 bases and J by 2 bases, leaving 9 bases between them. Germline CDR1 and CDR2: SGDLS and YYNGEE. CDR3 length: 15 residues. CDR3 sequence (DNA): TGTGCCAGCAGCGTAGACCGAACCCCTGGAAACACCATATATTTT. It yields the protein CASSVDRTPGNTIYF.

This clonotype was counted at least ten times. The CDR3 DNA is TGTGCCAGCAGCGTAGACAGCGGGAGGTTTAATGAGCAGTTCTTC. This codes for CASSVDSGRFNEQFF. The rearrangement joins TRBV9 to TRBJ2-1, with 9 positions matching TRBD2. This CDR3 is built from 15 residues. Looked up from germline, CDR1 is SGDLS and CDR2 is YYNGEE. The trim removed 0 bases at V and 7 bases at J, leaving 5 bases unmatched.

The rearrangement uses TRBV9 and TRBJ2-5; TRBD2 agrees at 11 bases. CDR3 length: 14 residues. Looked up from germline, CDR1 is SGDLS and CDR2 is YYNGEE. Germline trimming cut 4 bases from V and 5 bases from J; bases unmatched to any gene: 4. The CDR3 DNA reads TGTGCCAGCAGCCCGGGACTAGCGGCGGAGACCCAGTACTTC. Protein product: CASSPGLAAETQYF.

This clonotype has at least ten counts. The rearrangement uses TRBV9 and TRBJ2-7; 10 positions agree with TRBD2. This CDR3 comprises 14 residues. V lost 3 bases to trimming and J lost 6 bases; unmatched junction nucleotides: 6. From germline, CDR1 is SGDLS and CDR2 YYNGEE. DNA of the CDR3: TGTGCCAGCAGCGCAGCGGGAGGGCCTTTCGAGCAGTACTTC. Translated: CASSAAGGPFEQYF. Full variable domain (missing parts from reference TRBV9 and TRBJ2-7): DSGVTQTPKHLITATGQRVTLRCSPRSGDLSVYWYQQSLDQGLQFLIQYYNGEERAKGNILERFSAQQFPDLHSELNLSSLELGDSALYFCASSAAGGPFEQYFGPGTRLTVT.

The table lists this clonotype with many counts. In nucleotides, the CDR3 is TGTGCCAGCAGCGTAGGAGGCTCTACCTACGAGCAGTACTTC. It is translated as CASSVGGSTYEQYF. The chain combines TRBV9 with TRBJ2-7; D is ambiguous. The CDR3 loop spans 14 amino acids. Looked up from germline, CDR1 is SGDLS and CDR2 is YYNGEE. V lost 0 bases to trimming and J lost 2 bases, with 9 bases between them. The variable domain in full, completed from reference TRBV9 and TRBJ2-7, reads DSGVTQTPKHLITATGQRVTLRCSPRSGDLSVYWYQQSLDQGLQFLIQYYNGEERAKGNILERFSAQQFPDLHSELNLSSLELGDSALYFCASSVGGSTYEQYFGPGTRLTVT.

This clonotype was observed at least ten times. The chain carries TRBV9 and TRBJ2-7; the D call may be TRBD1 or TRBD2 (5 bases each). The V gene's germline CDR1 is SGDLS and CDR2 YYNGEE. This CDR3 region has 12 residues. Between the trimmed V and J ends, which lost 7 bases and 3 bases, there was a span of 11 bases. The CDR3 nucleotides read TGTGCCAGCGGGGCCGGGGACTACGAGCAGTACTTC. Translation: CASGAGDYEQYF.

This clonotype was seen many times. This chain connects TRBV9 to TRBJ1-2, with 7 bases identical to TRBD1. CDR1 and CDR2 from the germline V gene are SGDLS and YYNGEE. V lost 0 bases and J lost 4; bases outside the gene matches: 3. CDR3 size: 14 residues. The CDR3 loop is CASSVGRGTYGYTF. In nucleotides, the CDR3 is TGTGCCAGCAGCGTAGGCAGGGGGACCTATGGCTACACCTTC.

This clonotype appeared many times. The chain carries TRBV9 and TRBJ2-1; D unresolved. The germline V gene has CDR1 SGDLS and CDR2 YYNGEE. V was trimmed by 5 bases and J by 0 bases, leaving 12 bases between them. The CDR3 consists of 15 residues. The CDR3 DNA sequence: TGTGCCAGCAGTGACCCCGGCTACTCCTACAATGAGCAGTTCTTC. Translation gives CASSDPGYSYNEQFF. Using reference TRBV9 and TRBJ2-1 for the parts outside the CDR3, the full variable domain is DSGVTQTPKHLITATGQRVTLRCSPRSGDLSVYWYQQSLDQGLQFLIQYYNGEERAKGNILERFSAQQFPDLHSELNLSSLELGDSALYFCASSDPGYSYNEQFFGPGTRLTVL.

This clonotype is labeled medium-sized. This rearrangement joins TRBV9 to TRBJ2-3; TRBD1 might be the D (7 bases). Germline V gives CDR1 SGDLS, CDR2 YYNGEE. V lost 3 bases and J lost 5, with 22 bases in between. The CDR3 length is 17 residues. The CDR3 nucleotides are TGTGCCAGCAGCGGTGCAGGGGGGCGAGGTGTGCGAGATACGCAGTATTTT. It yields the protein CASSGAGGRGVRDTQYF.

This clonotype was seen repeatedly, ten times or more. The V and J genes are TRBV9 and TRBJ2-7; D is perhaps TRBD1 or TRBD2 (5 bases each). The CDR3 consists of 17 residues. Per the germline V gene, CDR1 is SGDLS and CDR2 is YYNGEE. V was cut by 4 bases and J by 5 bases, with 25 bases left in between. The CDR3 loop is CASSPIRVLATTDEQYF. In DNA, the CDR3 is TGTGCCAGCAGCCCGATCAGGGTGTTAGCGACGACTGACGAGCAGTACTTC.

This clonotype was counted at least ten times. The chain is built from TRBV9 and TRBJ2-2; D unresolved. V lost 0 bases and J 4 bases, leaving 4 bases between the germline ends. The CDR3 length is 13 residues. Looked up from germline, CDR1 is SGDLS and CDR2 is YYNGEE. The CDR3 sequence: CASSVESTGELFF. As DNA, the CDR3 is TGTGCCAGCAGCGTAGAGTCCACCGGGGAGCTGTTTTTT.